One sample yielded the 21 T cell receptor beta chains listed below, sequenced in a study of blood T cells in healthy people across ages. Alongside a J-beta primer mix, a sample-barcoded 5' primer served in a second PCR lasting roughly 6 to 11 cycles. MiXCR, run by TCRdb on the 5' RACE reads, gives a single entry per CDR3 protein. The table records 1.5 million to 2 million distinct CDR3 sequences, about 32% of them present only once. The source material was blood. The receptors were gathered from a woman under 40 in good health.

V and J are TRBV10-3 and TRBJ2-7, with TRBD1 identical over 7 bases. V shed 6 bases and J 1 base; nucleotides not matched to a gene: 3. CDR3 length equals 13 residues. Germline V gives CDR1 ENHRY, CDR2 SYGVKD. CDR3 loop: CAIRTGQSYEQYF. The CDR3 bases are TGTGCCATCAGGACGGGACAGTCCTACGAGCAGTACTTC.

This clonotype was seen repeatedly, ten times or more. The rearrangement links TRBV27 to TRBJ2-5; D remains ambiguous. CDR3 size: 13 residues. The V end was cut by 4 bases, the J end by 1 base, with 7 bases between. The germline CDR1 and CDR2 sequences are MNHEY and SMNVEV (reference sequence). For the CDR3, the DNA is TGTGCCAGCAGTTCCCACAGCCAAGAGACCCAGTACTTC. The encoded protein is CASSSHSQETQYF.

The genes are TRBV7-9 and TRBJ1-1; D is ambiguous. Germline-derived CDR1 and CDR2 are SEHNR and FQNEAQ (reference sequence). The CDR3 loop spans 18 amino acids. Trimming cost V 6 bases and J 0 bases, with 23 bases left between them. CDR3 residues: CASSSTAPSSLMNTEAFF. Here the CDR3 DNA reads TGTGCCAGCAGTTCAACAGCTCCAAGTTCCCTAATGAACACTGAAGCTTTCTTT.

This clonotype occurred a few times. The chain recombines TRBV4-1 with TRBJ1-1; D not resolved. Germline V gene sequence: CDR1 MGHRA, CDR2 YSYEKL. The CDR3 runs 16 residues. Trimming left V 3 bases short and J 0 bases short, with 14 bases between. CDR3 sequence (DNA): TGCGCCAGCAGCCACCTTCACAAGGGCCTGAACACTGAAGCTTTCTTT. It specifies CASSHLHKGLNTEAFF.

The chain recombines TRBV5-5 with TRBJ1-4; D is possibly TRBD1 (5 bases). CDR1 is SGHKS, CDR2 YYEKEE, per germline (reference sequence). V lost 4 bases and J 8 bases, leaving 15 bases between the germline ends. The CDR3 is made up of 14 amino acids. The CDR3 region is CASSVRDFREKLFF. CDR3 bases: TGTGCCAGCAGCGTCCGGGACTTTCGCGAAAAACTGTTTTTT.

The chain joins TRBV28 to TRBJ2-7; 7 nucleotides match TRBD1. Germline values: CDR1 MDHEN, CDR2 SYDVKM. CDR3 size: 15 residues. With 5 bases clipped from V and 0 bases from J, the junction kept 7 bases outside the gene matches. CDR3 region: CASSPHGTASYEQYF. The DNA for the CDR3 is TGTGCCAGCAGTCCGCACGGGACAGCCTCCTACGAGCAGTACTTC.

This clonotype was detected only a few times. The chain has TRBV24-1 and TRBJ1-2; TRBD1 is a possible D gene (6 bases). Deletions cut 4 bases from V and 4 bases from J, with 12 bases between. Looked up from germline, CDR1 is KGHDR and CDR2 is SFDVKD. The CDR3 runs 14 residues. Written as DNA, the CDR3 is TGTGCCACCAGTGACCGCGGACAGATCTATGGCTACACCTTC. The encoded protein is CATSDRGQIYGYTF.

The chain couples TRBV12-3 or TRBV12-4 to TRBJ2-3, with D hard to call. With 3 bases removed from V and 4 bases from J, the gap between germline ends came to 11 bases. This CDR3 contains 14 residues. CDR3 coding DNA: TGTGCCAGCAGTTTTAACTCCTCCGCAGATACGCAGTATTTT. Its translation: CASSFNSSADTQYF.

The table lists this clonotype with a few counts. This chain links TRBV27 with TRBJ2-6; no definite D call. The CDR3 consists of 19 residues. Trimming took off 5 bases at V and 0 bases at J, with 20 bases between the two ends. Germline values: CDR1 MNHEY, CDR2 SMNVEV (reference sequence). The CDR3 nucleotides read TGTGCCAGCAGTGGTTCCAGGCCCATTGGGGTCTCTGGGGCCAACGTCCTGACTTTC. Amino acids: CASSGSRPIGVSGANVLTF.

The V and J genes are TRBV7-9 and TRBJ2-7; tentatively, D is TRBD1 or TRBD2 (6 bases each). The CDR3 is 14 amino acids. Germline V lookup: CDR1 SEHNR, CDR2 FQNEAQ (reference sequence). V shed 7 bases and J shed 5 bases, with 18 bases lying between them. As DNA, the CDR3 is TGTGCCAGCAACGGCCCAGGGGCGGGAAACGAGCAGTACTTC. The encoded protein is CASNGPGAGNEQYF.

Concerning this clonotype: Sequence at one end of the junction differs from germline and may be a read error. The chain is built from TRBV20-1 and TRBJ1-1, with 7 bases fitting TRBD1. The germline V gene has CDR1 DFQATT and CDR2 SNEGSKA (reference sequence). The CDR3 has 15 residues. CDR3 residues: CSARATGPLNTEAFF. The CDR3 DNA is TGCAGCGCTAGAGCGACAGGGCCCCTGAACACTGAAGCTTTCTTT.

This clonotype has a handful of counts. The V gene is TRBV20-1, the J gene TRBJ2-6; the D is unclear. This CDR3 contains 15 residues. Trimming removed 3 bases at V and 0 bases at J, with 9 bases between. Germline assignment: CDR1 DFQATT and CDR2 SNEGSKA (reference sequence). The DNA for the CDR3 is TGCAGTGCTAGTACACGGAGCTCTGGGGCCAACGTCCTGACTTTC. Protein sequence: CSASTRSSGANVLTF.

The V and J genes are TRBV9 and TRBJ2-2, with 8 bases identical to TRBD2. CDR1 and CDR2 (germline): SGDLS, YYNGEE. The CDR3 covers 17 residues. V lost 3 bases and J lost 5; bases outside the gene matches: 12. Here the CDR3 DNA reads TGTGCCAGCAGCGCAGAGAGCGGGGGCCAAGGAACCGGGGAGCTGTTTTTT. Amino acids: CASSAESGGQGTGELFF. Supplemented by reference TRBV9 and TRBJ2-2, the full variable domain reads DSGVTQTPKHLITATGQRVTLRCSPRSGDLSVYWYQQSLDQGLQFLIQYYNGEERAKGNILERFSAQQFPDLHSELNLSSLELGDSALYFCASSAESGGQGTGELFFGEGSRLTVL.

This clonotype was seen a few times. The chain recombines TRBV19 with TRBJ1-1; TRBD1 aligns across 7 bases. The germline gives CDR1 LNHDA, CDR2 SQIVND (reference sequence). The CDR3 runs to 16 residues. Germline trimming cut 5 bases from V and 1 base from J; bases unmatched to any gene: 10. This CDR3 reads CASSAETGKKNTEAFF. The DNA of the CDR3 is TGTGCCAGTAGTGCCGAGACAGGGAAAAAGAACACTGAAGCTTTCTTT.

For the CDR3, the DNA is TGTGCCAGCAGCCCCCCCCTTCCAGGGGGAAGCTCTGGGGCCAACGTCCTGACTTTC. The encoded protein is CASSPPLPGGSSGANVLTF. The chain recombines TRBV11-2 with TRBJ2-6; TRBD1 matches 7 bases. Looked up from germline, CDR1 is SGHAT and CDR2 is FQNNGV. The CDR3 loop spans 19 amino acids. The trim removed 5 bases at V and 0 bases at J, leaving 13 bases unmatched.

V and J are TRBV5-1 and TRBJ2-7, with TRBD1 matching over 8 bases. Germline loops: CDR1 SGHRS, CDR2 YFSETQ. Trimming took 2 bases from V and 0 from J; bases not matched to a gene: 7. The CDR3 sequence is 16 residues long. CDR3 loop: CASSFQGALSSYEQYF. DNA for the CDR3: TGCGCCAGCAGCTTCCAGGGGGCTCTAAGCTCCTACGAGCAGTACTTC. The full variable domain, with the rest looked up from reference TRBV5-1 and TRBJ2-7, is KAGVTQTPRYLIKTRGQQVTLSCSPISGHRSVSWYQQTPGQGLQFLFEYFSETQRNKGNFPGRFSGRQFSNSRSEMNVSTLELGDSALYLCASSFQGALSSYEQYFGPGTRLTVT.

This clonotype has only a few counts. The DNA for the CDR3 is TGTGCCAGCAGGCACAGGGGAAACTACGAGCAGTACTTC. Amino acids: CASRHRGNYEQYF. The chain recombines TRBV6-1 with TRBJ2-7, with 7 bases identical to TRBD1. The V and J ends lost 6 bases and 3 bases, in that order; junction bases with no gene match: 5. Germline assignment: CDR1 MNHNS and CDR2 SASEGT. CDR3 length equals 13 residues.

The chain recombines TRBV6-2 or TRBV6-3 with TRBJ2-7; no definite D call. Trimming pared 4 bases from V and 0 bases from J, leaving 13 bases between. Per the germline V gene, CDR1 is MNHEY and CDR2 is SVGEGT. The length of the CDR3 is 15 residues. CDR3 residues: CASSSAAASSYEQYF. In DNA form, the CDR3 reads TGTGCCAGCAGTTCGGCCGCAGCTAGCTCCTACGAGCAGTACTTC.

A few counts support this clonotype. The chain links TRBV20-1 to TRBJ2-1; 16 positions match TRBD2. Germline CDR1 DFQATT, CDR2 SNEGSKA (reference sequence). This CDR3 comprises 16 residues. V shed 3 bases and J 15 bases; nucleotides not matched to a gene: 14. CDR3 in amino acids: CSASATPGLAGGPLFF. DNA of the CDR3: TGCAGTGCTAGCGCCACCCCGGGACTAGCGGGAGGGCCTCTGTTCTTC.

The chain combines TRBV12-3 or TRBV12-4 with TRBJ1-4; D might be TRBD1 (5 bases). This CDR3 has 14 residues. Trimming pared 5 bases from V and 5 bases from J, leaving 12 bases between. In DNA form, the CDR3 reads TGTGCCAGCAGTCCATCGGACAAGAATGAAAAACTGTTTTTT. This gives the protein CASSPSDKNEKLFF.

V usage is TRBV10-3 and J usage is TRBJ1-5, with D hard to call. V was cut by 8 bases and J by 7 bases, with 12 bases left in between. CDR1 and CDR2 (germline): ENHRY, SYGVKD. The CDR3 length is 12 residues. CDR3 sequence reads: CAISGGEQPQHF. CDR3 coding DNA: TGTGCCATCTCGGGTGGTGAGCAGCCCCAGCATTTT.